One sample yielded the 26 T cell receptor beta chains listed below, sequenced in a study of immune characterization of retroperitoneal liposarcoma. TCRdb passed the PCR reads through MiXCR, listing each CDR3 protein once. The sample yields some 4,000 distinct CDR3 sequences, under 45% seen once. The sample comprised tumor tissue. These receptors originate from a male donor with retroperitoneal liposarcoma.

Ten or more counts support this clonotype. This chain uses TRBV6-1 with TRBJ2-1; D is undetermined. This CDR3 has 11 residues. V was clipped by 2 bases and J by 8 bases, with 4 bases between them. Germline V CDR1 and CDR2: MNHNS, SASEGT. The chain's CDR3 is CASSERDEQFF. Written as DNA, the CDR3 is TGTGCCAGCAGTGAAAGGGATGAGCAGTTCTTC.

CDR3 nucleotides: TGTGCCAGCAGCTCCCGGGCCGATGAGCAGTTCTTC. Its protein product is CASSSRADEQFF. The chain links TRBV7-8 to TRBJ2-1, with D unclear. Germline CDR1 SGHVS, CDR2 FQNEAQ. Trimming pared 4 bases from V and 8 bases from J, leaving 9 bases between. This CDR3 has 12 amino acids.

The rearrangement joins TRBV6-1 to TRBJ2-1; no clear D. The CDR3 loop spans 13 amino acids. V was shortened by 6 bases and J by 5 bases, with 11 bases between the two germline ends. CDR1 and CDR2 (germline): MNHNS, SASEGT. The CDR3, as DNA: TGTGCCAGCAGCACGAGGTGGCACAATGAGCAGTTCTTC. It translates to CASSTRWHNEQFF.

This clonotype was seen only a few times. The chain combines TRBV12-3 or TRBV12-4 with TRBJ2-2, with D perhaps matching TRBD1 (5 bases). Trimming left V 7 bases short and J 3 bases short, with 15 bases between. This CDR3 has 15 amino acids. CDR3 sequence: CASKPSTAHTGELFF. Written as DNA, the CDR3 is TGTGCCAGCAAACCGTCGACAGCGCACACCGGGGAGCTGTTTTTT.

This clonotype was seen ten or more times. This chain joins TRBV7-8 and TRBJ2-1; no definite D call. Trimming removed 4 bases from V and 0 bases from J, with 13 bases in between. This CDR3 region has 16 residues. Looked up from germline, CDR1 is SGHVS and CDR2 is FQNEAQ. CDR3 sequence: CASSSSRFVSYNEQFF. The CDR3 coding sequence is TGTGCCAGCAGCTCAAGCCGCTTTGTCTCCTACAATGAGCAGTTCTTC.

The chain is built from TRBV6-2 or TRBV6-3 and TRBJ1-6; D is undetermined. V gave up 6 bases and J gave up 8 bases, with 17 bases separating them. The CDR3 loop spans 15 amino acids. CDR1 MNHEY and CDR2 SVGEGT come from the germline V gene. CDR3 amino acids: CASSPGGNFHSPLHF. The CDR3 bases are TGTGCCAGCAGCCCGGGAGGGAACTTTCATTCACCCCTCCACTTT.

This clonotype was recorded a few times. V is TRBV9 and J is TRBJ2-1, with D perhaps given as TRBD1 or TRBD2 (6 bases each). Trimming cost V 0 bases and J 4 bases, with 23 bases left between them. Germline lookup yields CDR1 SGDLS and CDR2 YYNGEE. The CDR3 extends over 19 amino acids. The DNA for the CDR3 is TGTGCCAGCAGCGTAGGGGGGGCGGTGGGGATCCTACTTTACAATGAGCAGTTCTTC. The encoded protein is CASSVGGAVGILLYNEQFF.

This clonotype occurred many times. The rearrangement links TRBV6-6 to TRBJ2-1; TRBD2 aligns across 9 bases. CDR3 length equals 16 residues. The germline V gene has CDR1 MNHNY and CDR2 SVGAGI (reference sequence). The junction had 4 bases not matched to a gene; V was cut back by 0 bases and J by 4 bases. The CDR3 loop reads CASSYSPTSGYNEQFF. As DNA, the CDR3 is TGTGCCAGCAGTTACTCGCCGACTAGCGGTTACAATGAGCAGTTCTTC.

This clonotype is medium-sized in the sample. The chain employs TRBV7-3 and TRBJ2-5; D unresolved. Trimming pared 0 bases from V and 0 bases from J, leaving 5 bases between. CDR1 SGHTA and CDR2 FQGTGA come from the germline V gene. This CDR3 contains 14 residues. As DNA, the CDR3 is TGTGCCAGCAGCTTAACGGGAAACCAAGAGACCCAGTACTTC. Translation gives CASSLTGNQETQYF.

For this clonotype: A junction end diverges from the germline sequence, so it may reflect a read error. The CDR3 nucleotides read TGTGCCACCAGCAGGGACCGGGACATGGGTCGCGAGCAGAAATTC. It encodes CATSRDRDMGREQKF. The J gene is TRBJ2-1, the V gene TRBV15, with D possibly being TRBD1 (6 bases). Germline V gene lookup returns CDR1 LNHNV and CDR2 YYDKDF (reference sequence). This CDR3 contains 15 residues.

This clonotype was counted only a few times. The V and J genes are TRBV7-3 and TRBJ2-1, with D possibly being TRBD2 (6 bases). The DNA end lines up better with TRBJ2-7; the J call may be wrong. The germline V gene has CDR1 SGHTA and CDR2 FQGTGA. CDR3 length: 13 residues. The CDR3 region is CASSRGGNNEQYF. CDR3 bases: TGTGCCAGCAGCCGTGGGGGGAACAATGAGCAGTACTTC.

This clonotype is medium-sized (0.01 to 0.1%). The gene calls are TRBV6-4 and TRBJ2-1, with D possibly matching TRBD2 (6 bases). V was clipped by 5 bases and J by 4 bases, with 15 bases between them. In germline, CDR1 is MRHNA, CDR2 SNTAGT. This CDR3 contains 15 residues. The CDR3 DNA is TGTGCCAGCAGTCAGCTAGCGACAACGTACAATGAGCAGTTCTTC. Protein: CASSQLATTYNEQFF.

At least ten counts were recorded for this clonotype. The CDR3 sequence is CASSPLGQGHTEAFF. CDR3 nucleotide sequence: TGTGCCAGCAGCCCCTTGGGCCAGGGGCACACTGAAGCTTTCTTT. The chain recombines TRBV7-8 with TRBJ1-1; the D gene is possibly TRBD1 (6 bases). The germline V gene has CDR1 SGHVS and CDR2 FQNEAQ. This CDR3 contains 15 residues. Deletions cut 5 bases from V and 3 bases from J, with 16 bases between.

This clonotype is medium-sized within its sample. The chain combines TRBV6-1 with TRBJ2-1; TRBD2 agrees at 8 bases. The germline CDR1 and CDR2 sequences are MNHNS and SASEGT. CDR3 length: 13 amino acids. V was clipped by 8 bases and J by 8 bases; unmatched bases: 8. CDR3 sequence (DNA): TGTGCCAGCCAGAGACTAGCGTTCTATGAGCAGTTCTTC. Translated, it gives CASQRLAFYEQFF.

The V call is TRBV30, the J call TRBJ2-2; 9 nucleotides align to TRBD1. Germline values: CDR1 GTSNPN, CDR2 SVGIG (reference sequence). The CDR3 length is 14 residues. Trimming removed 1 base from V and 6 bases from J; junction bases left unmatched: 3. The CDR3 reads CAWSGTGDAGELFF. In nucleotides, the CDR3 is TGTGCCTGGAGTGGGACAGGGGACGCCGGGGAGCTGTTTTTT.

This clonotype was detected a few times. V and J are TRBV12-3 or TRBV12-4 and TRBJ2-4; 7 nucleotides align to TRBD1. The end of the DNA fits TRBJ2-7 better, so the J call may be wrong. The CDR3 runs to 13 residues. The CDR3 region is CASSRDRTYEQYF. CDR3 bases: TGTGCCAGCAGTCGGGACAGAACCTACGAGCAGTACTTC.

By sample fraction, this clonotype is medium-sized. This CDR3 reads CASSLTLRGGGGYNEQYF. The CDR3 nucleotides read TGTGCCAGCAGCTTAACATTGCGGGGGGGGGGGGGGTACAATGAGCAGTACTTC. V usage is TRBV7-3 and J usage is TRBJ2-1; 9 bases are a match to TRBD2. The J call may be incorrect, as the DNA end agrees better with TRBJ2-7. Germline V gives CDR1 SGHTA, CDR2 FQGTGA. CDR3 length equals 18 residues.

This rearrangement joins TRBV12-5 to TRBJ2-3, with a weak D call TRBD2 (5 bases). The CDR3 has 13 residues. The V gene lost 6 bases and the J gene lost 1 base, with 8 bases spanning the gap. Germline lookup yields CDR1 LGHNT and CDR2 FRNRAP. CDR3 bases: TGTGCTAGTGGCTTCGGGGGCACAGATACGCAGTATTTT. Its protein product is CASGFGGTDTQYF.

The chain recombines TRBV7-2 with TRBJ2-1; the match to TRBD2 covers 8 bases. Judging by the DNA end, TRBJ2-7 fits better; the J call may be wrong. CDR1 is SGHTA, CDR2 FQGNSA, per germline. This CDR3 region has 15 residues. In nucleotides, the CDR3 is TGTGCCAGCAGCAGGACTAGCCAACCTTACTACGAGCAGTACTTC. Translated, it gives CASSRTSQPYYEQYF.

In this sample, this clonotype is medium-sized (0.01 to 0.1%). The chain has TRBV6-1 and TRBJ2-7, with D unclear. V gave up 1 base and J gave up 0 bases, with 10 bases separating them. This CDR3 is built from 15 residues. The V gene's germline CDR1 is MNHNS and CDR2 SASEGT. CDR3 coding DNA: TGTGCCAGCAGTGAAGAGGGCAGTCTCTCCTACGAGCAGTACTTC. Translation: CASSEEGSLSYEQYF.

This clonotype was recorded at least ten times. The chain carries TRBV11-3 and TRBJ1-5; 8 bases map to TRBD1. Trimming at V came to 0 bases and at J to 7 bases, leaving 14 bases not matched to a gene. The CDR3 is 18 residues long. From germline, CDR1 is SGHNT and CDR2 YENEEA. In DNA form, the CDR3 reads TGTGCCAGCAGCTTAGACCCCTCTCCAGGACAGGGAGAACAGCCCCAGCATTTT. This gives the protein CASSLDPSPGQGEQPQHF.

By sample fraction, this clonotype is medium-sized (0.01 to 0.1%). The rearrangement links TRBV11-3 to TRBJ2-1; TRBD2 is a possible D gene (6 bases). The V end lost 2 bases, the J end lost 6 bases, and 14 bases lay between the germline ends. This CDR3 spans 15 amino acids. Germline-derived CDR1 and CDR2 are SGHNT and YENEEA. Here the CDR3 reads CASSLSSSGLNEQFF. CDR3 nucleotide sequence: TGTGCCAGCAGCTTAAGTAGTAGCGGTCTCAATGAGCAGTTCTTC.

The rearrangement uses TRBV6-1 and TRBJ2-2; D not resolved. The CDR3 length is 12 residues. Per germline, CDR1 MNHNS and CDR2 SASEGT. Trimming removed 5 bases from V and 6 bases from J, with 7 bases in between. CDR3 loop: CASSPVSGELFF. The CDR3 DNA is TGTGCCAGCAGTCCGGTCTCCGGGGAGCTGTTTTTT.

This clonotype was seen only a few times. This sequence joins TRBV6-1 and TRBJ2-4; D is tentatively TRBD1 or TRBD2 (5 bases each). Germline V lookup: CDR1 MNHNS, CDR2 SASEGT. The CDR3 extends over 17 amino acids. V dropped 4 bases and J dropped 0 bases, with 16 bases sitting between them. Written as DNA, the CDR3 is TGTGCCAGCAGTGCCGGGGAAGGGGTGGAAGCCAAAAACATTCAGTACTTC. Its protein product is CASSAGEGVEAKNIQYF.

The chain couples TRBV7-8 to TRBJ2-1; 7 bases line up with TRBD2. This CDR3 region has 14 residues. V lost 10 bases and J lost 8; bases outside the gene matches: 14. Germline V gene data show CDR1 as SGHVS and CDR2 as FQNEAQ. The CDR3 here is CAIEIAGFRDEQFF. CDR3 DNA sequence: TGTGCCATAGAGATAGCGGGTTTTAGGGATGAGCAGTTCTTC.

V and J are TRBV6-4 and TRBJ1-6; D gene ambiguous. V lost 6 bases and J 1 base, leaving 19 bases between the germline ends. This CDR3 contains 18 residues. The germline CDR1 and CDR2 sequences are MRHNA and SNTAGT. The CDR3 DNA sequence: TGTGCCAGCAGCCCAGCCGCCATGGGAGGGTCCTATAATTCACCCCTCCACTTT. The encoded protein is CASSPAAMGGSYNSPLHF.